These 26 T cell receptor beta chains share one sample of origin, sequenced in a study of CD8+ T cells in alopecia areata. RNA was extracted and reverse transcribed into cDNA as the sequencing template. Produced via immunoSEQ multiplex PCR; TCRdb's table is partial and in-frame only. The sample includes more than 95,000 clones, roughly two fifths of them seen just once. Sequencing input: CD4+ T cells sorted from blood. Receptors were obtained from a human donor with alopecia areata.

This clone was counted only a few times. The chain carries TRBV5-1 and TRBJ2-7, with 7 nucleotides matching TRBD2. The junction had 5 bases not matched to a gene; V was cut back by 1 base and J by 4 bases. Germline CDR1 SGHRS, CDR2 YFSETQ. The CDR3 contains 14 residues. The CDR3 region is CASSLRGDRYEQYF. In DNA, the CDR3 is TGCGCCAGCAGCTTGCGGGGGGATCGGTACGAGCAGTACTTC.

The sample holds a few counts of this clone. This chain connects TRBV6-6 to TRBJ2-2; 9 positions agree with TRBD1. CDR3 length equals 16 residues. CDR1 and CDR2 from the germline V gene are MNHNY and SVGAGI (reference sequence). V shed 6 bases, J shed 9 bases, and the junction held 14 bases outside the gene matches. In nucleotides, the CDR3 is TGTGCCAGCAGAGACACCACAGGGGGCGCGATAAGGGAGCTGTTTTTT. The encoded protein is CASRDTTGGAIRELFF.

The sample holds a few counts of this clone. The chain recombines TRBV5-1 with TRBJ1-6; D remains unclear. Germline V gives CDR1 SGHRS, CDR2 YFSETQ. V dropped 4 bases and J dropped 5 bases, with 13 bases sitting between them. The CDR3 is 15 amino acids. CDR3 loop: CASSGGRGNNSPLHF. The CDR3 coding sequence is TGCGCCAGCAGCGGCGGGAGAGGGAATAATTCACCCCTCCACTTT.

The V gene is TRBV30, the J gene TRBJ2-5; D might be TRBD1 or TRBD2, each matching 6 bases. The length of the CDR3 is 14 residues. The germline V and J ends were trimmed by 2 bases and 5 bases, with 15 bases remaining between them. The germline gives CDR1 GTSNPN, CDR2 SVGIG (reference sequence). The DNA of the CDR3 is TGTGCCTGGAGTCTGGGGGGCGCGGTGGAGACCCAGTACTTC. It codes for CAWSLGGAVETQYF.

This clone came up once. V and J are TRBV30 and TRBJ2-5, with a weak D call TRBD2 (6 bases). Deletions cut 0 bases from V and 4 bases from J, with 12 bases between. From germline, CDR1 is GTSNPN and CDR2 SVGIG (reference sequence). This CDR3 is built from 14 residues. The CDR3, as DNA: TGTGCCTGGAGTGTAACGGGGGTGGGAGAGACCCAGTACTTC. The encoded protein is CAWSVTGVGETQYF.

This chain uses TRBV29-1 with TRBJ2-3; D ambiguous. V gave up 4 bases and J gave up 2 bases, with 4 bases separating them. Germline V lookup: CDR1 SQVTM, CDR2 ANQGSEA. The CDR3 sequence is 11 residues long. The CDR3 sequence is CSVADTDTQYF. The CDR3 nucleotides are TGCAGCGTTGCAGACACAGATACGCAGTATTTT.

This clone was detected only a few times. The chain combines TRBV18 with TRBJ1-2; 7 bases line up with TRBD1. CDR1 is KGHSH and CDR2 is LQKENI in the germline V gene. The V segment lost 3 bases and the J segment 4 bases; nucleotides outside the gene matches: 5. This CDR3 region has 14 residues. CDR3 nucleotide sequence: TGTGCCAGCTCACCTAGGGACAGTTCCTATGGCTACACCTTC. Its protein is CASSPRDSSYGYTF. The full variable domain, its missing parts supplied by reference TRBV18 and TRBJ1-2, is NAGVMQNPRHLVRRRGQEARLRCSPMKGHSHVYWYRQLPEEGLKFMVYLQKENIIDESGMPKERFSAEFPKEGPSILRIQQVVRGDSAAYFCASSPRDSSYGYTFGSGTRLTVV.

A word on this clone: This same CDR3 is encoded by further DNA sequences in the sample. This chain links TRBV29-1 with TRBJ1-1, with 8 positions matching TRBD1. The CDR3 runs to 12 residues. Unmatched junction bases numbered 3, after V lost 7 bases and J lost 2 bases. The germline V gene has CDR1 SQVTM and CDR2 ANQGSEA. In nucleotides, the CDR3 is TGCAGCGGAGACAGGGGCAACACTGAAGCTTTCTTT. It specifies CSGDRGNTEAFF.

V gene TRBV6-5 combines with J gene TRBJ2-1; 7 positions match TRBD1. The V gene's germline CDR1 is MNHEY and CDR2 SVGAGI. The V and J ends lost 1 base and 5 bases, in that order; junction bases with no gene match: 8. This CDR3 contains 16 residues. CDR3 amino acids: CASSYYRTGGNNEQFF. DNA of the CDR3: TGTGCCAGCAGTTACTACCGGACAGGTGGGAACAATGAGCAGTTCTTC.

The V and J genes are TRBV30 and TRBJ2-5; D call uncertain. This CDR3 comprises 15 residues. With 1 base removed from V and 4 bases from J, the gap between germline ends came to 16 bases. From germline, CDR1 is GTSNPN and CDR2 SVGIG (reference sequence). The CDR3, as DNA: TGTGCCTGGAGTGGATCCGGACCACGGCGAGAGACCCAGTACTTC. Protein sequence: CAWSGSGPRRETQYF.

CDR3 protein: CASSSHRRGTEDTQYF. Here the CDR3 DNA reads TGTGCCAGCAGCTCACATCGGCGGGGGACGGAGGATACGCAGTATTTT. The chain carries TRBV7-9 and TRBJ2-3, with 7 nucleotides matching TRBD2. In germline, CDR1 is SEHNR, CDR2 FQNEAQ (reference sequence). The CDR3 is 16 amino acids. V lost 4 bases to trimming and J lost 6 bases; unmatched junction nucleotides: 13.

For this clone: The sample carries other DNA sequences with the same CDR3. The J gene is TRBJ1-1, the V gene TRBV30; D is unclear. The CDR3 has 13 amino acids. V dropped 2 bases and J dropped 0 bases, with 7 bases sitting between them. Per germline, CDR1 GTSNPN and CDR2 SVGIG (reference sequence). The CDR3 spells CAWSKGLNTEAFF. As DNA, the CDR3 is TGTGCCTGGAGTAAGGGTTTGAACACTGAAGCTTTCTTT.

The chain links TRBV5-1 to TRBJ2-5, with 7 bases aligning to TRBD1. V lost 4 bases, J lost 0 bases, and 3 bases stayed unmatched. CDR3 length: 14 residues. Germline CDR1 SGHRS, CDR2 YFSETQ. CDR3 bases: TGCGCCAGCAGCAAACAGGGGTACCAAGAGACCCAGTACTTC. Translation: CASSKQGYQETQYF.

This clone occurred a few times. V and J are TRBV29-1 and TRBJ1-1; the D gene is possibly TRBD1 (5 bases). The CDR3 sequence is 13 residues long. The germline V gene encodes CDR1 SQVTM and CDR2 ANQGSEA. V lost 7 bases and J lost 6, with 18 bases in between. CDR3 loop: CSAGRAGMPEAFF. The DNA for the CDR3 is TGCAGCGCTGGTAGGGCAGGGATGCCTGAAGCTTTCTTT. Filled out from reference TRBV29-1 and TRBJ1-1, the complete variable domain reads SAVISQKPSRDICQRGTSLTIQCQVDSQVTMMFWYRQQPGQSLTLIATANQGSEATYESGFVIDKFPISRPNLTFSTLTVSNMSPEDSSIYLCSAGRAGMPEAFFGQGTRLTVV.

The chain links TRBV6-1 to TRBJ2-5; D uncertain. The length of the CDR3 is 11 residues. CDR1 is MNHNS, CDR2 SASEGT, per germline. V dropped 2 bases and J dropped 2 bases, with 0 bases sitting between them. The CDR3 sequence: CASSEQETQYF. CDR3 nucleotide sequence: TGTGCCAGCAGTGAACAAGAGACCCAGTACTTC.

This sequence joins TRBV28 and TRBJ2-1; D ambiguous. The ends were cut back, 2 bases at V and 5 bases at J, with 7 bases in the middle. The germline CDR1 and CDR2 sequences are MDHEN and SYDVKM. This CDR3 comprises 13 residues. The CDR3 DNA follows: TGTGCCAGCAGTTTAGGCTATCACAATGAGCAGTTCTTC. Protein: CASSLGYHNEQFF. Complete variable domain (other parts from reference TRBV28 and TRBJ2-1): DVKVTQSSRYLVKRTGEKVFLECVQDMDHENMFWYRQDPGLGLRLIYFSYDVKMKEKGDIPEGYSVSREKKERFSLILESASTNQTSMYLCASSLGYHNEQFFGPGTRLTVL.

The chain employs TRBV29-1 and TRBJ2-2, with TRBD1 matching 8 bases. The CDR3 loop spans 13 amino acids. The germline V gene has CDR1 SQVTM and CDR2 ANQGSEA. The V and J ends lost 7 bases and 5 bases, in that order; junction bases with no gene match: 6. The CDR3 loop is CSARTGWTGELFF. The CDR3, as DNA: TGCAGCGCTCGGACAGGGTGGACCGGGGAGCTGTTTTTT.

This chain uses TRBV18 with TRBJ2-7; tentatively, D is TRBD2 (5 bases). The germline CDR1 and CDR2 sequences are KGHSH and LQKENI. The CDR3 spans 14 residues. Trimming stripped 3 bases from V and 0 bases from J, with 9 bases between. CDR3 nucleotides: TGTGCCAGCTCACCGCGGGCCAGCTCCTACGAGCAGTACTTC. It translates to CASSPRASSYEQYF.

A few counts support this clone. J is TRBJ2-1 and V is TRBV28; 10 nucleotides align to TRBD2. The CDR3 is 15 residues long. J was trimmed by 9 bases and V by 3 bases; bases with no gene match: 8. Germline loops: CDR1 MDHEN, CDR2 SYDVKM. DNA for the CDR3: TGTGCCAGCAGTTTTAGTCTAGCGGGAGCTCGTGAGCAGTTCTTC. This codes for CASSFSLAGAREQFF.

V gene TRBV20-1 combines with J gene TRBJ1-1; D ambiguous. The CDR3 extends over 11 amino acids. Between the trimmed V and J ends, which lost 1 base and 11 bases, there was a span of 11 bases. Germline V gene sequence: CDR1 DFQATT, CDR2 SNEGSKA (reference sequence). CDR3 sequence reads: CSARAETRAFF. The CDR3 DNA reads TGCAGTGCTAGAGCCGAAACGCGGGCTTTCTTT.

This clone was seen a few times. The chain has TRBV18 and TRBJ2-3, with D uncertain. Trimming took 3 bases from V and 3 from J, leaving 10 bases between them. This CDR3 has 14 residues. Germline CDR1 is KGHSH and CDR2 is LQKENI. CDR3 sequence reads: CASSPSRRTDTQYF. The CDR3 region has the DNA TGTGCCAGCTCACCCTCCCGAAGAACAGATACGCAGTATTTT.

This clone has more than one count but fewer than ten. The chain recombines TRBV5-6 with TRBJ2-7; possibly TRBD2 for D (5 bases). Looked up from germline, CDR1 is SGHDT and CDR2 is YYEEEE. With 6 bases removed from V and 7 bases from J, the gap between germline ends came to 23 bases. This CDR3 contains 15 residues. As DNA, the CDR3 is TGTGCCAGCACCTCCCGGGGTACGCGGACGGGGGAGCAGTACTTC. It specifies CASTSRGTRTGEQYF.

The chain has TRBV2 and TRBJ2-1; the match to TRBD2 covers 13 bases. The CDR3 loop spans 16 amino acids. Trimming cost V 5 bases and J 9 bases; bases outside gene matches: 10. CDR1 is SNHLY, CDR2 FYNNEI, per germline. In DNA, the CDR3 is TGTGCCAGCAGTCAAAGAGGACTAGCGGGAGTGGGTGAGCAGTTCTTC. This gives the protein CASSQRGLAGVGEQFF.

The chain has TRBV30 and TRBJ1-2, with TRBD1 identical over 7 bases. The germline V gene encodes CDR1 GTSNPN and CDR2 SVGIG (reference sequence). The CDR3 is 14 residues long. V was clipped by 1 base and J by 4 bases; unmatched bases: 6. The CDR3 bases are TGTGCCTGGAGTGAAGGGGGCATGGGCTATGGCTACACCTTC. This encodes CAWSEGGMGYGYTF.

About this clone itself: The sample holds other DNA sequences that translate to the same CDR3. The J gene is TRBJ1-5, the V gene TRBV28; no clear D. CDR1 and CDR2 (germline): MDHEN, SYDVKM. V was cut by 3 bases and J by 2 bases, with 11 bases left in between. The CDR3 loop spans 15 amino acids. For the CDR3, the DNA is TGTGCCAGCAGTTTCGTTGGAGCCCGCAATCAGCCCCAGCATTTT. It translates to CASSFVGARNQPQHF.

The rearrangement uses TRBV7-2 and TRBJ2-5; D possibly matches TRBD1 or TRBD2 (5 bases each). The J call is uncertain, as TRBJ2-7 better fits the DNA end. CDR1 SGHTA and CDR2 FQGNSA come from the germline V gene. This CDR3 region has 16 residues. The CDR3, as DNA: TGTGCCAGCAGCTTCGGTACGGGACGGGGAACCTACGAGCAGTACTTC. Encoded protein: CASSFGTGRGTYEQYF.